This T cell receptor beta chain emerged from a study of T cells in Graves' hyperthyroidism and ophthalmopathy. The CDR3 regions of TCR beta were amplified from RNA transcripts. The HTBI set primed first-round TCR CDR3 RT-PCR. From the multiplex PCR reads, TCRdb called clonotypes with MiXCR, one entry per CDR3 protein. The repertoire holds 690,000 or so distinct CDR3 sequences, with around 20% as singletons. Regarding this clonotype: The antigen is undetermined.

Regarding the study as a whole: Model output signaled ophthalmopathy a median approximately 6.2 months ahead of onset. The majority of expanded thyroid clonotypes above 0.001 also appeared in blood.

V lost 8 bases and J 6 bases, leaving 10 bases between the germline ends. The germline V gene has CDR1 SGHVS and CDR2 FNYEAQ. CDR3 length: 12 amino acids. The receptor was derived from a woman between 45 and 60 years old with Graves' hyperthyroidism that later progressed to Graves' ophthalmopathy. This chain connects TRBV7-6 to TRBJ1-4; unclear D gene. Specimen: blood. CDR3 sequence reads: CASGDKDEKLFF. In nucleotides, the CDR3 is TGTGCCAGCGGAGACAAAGATGAAAAACTGTTTTTT.